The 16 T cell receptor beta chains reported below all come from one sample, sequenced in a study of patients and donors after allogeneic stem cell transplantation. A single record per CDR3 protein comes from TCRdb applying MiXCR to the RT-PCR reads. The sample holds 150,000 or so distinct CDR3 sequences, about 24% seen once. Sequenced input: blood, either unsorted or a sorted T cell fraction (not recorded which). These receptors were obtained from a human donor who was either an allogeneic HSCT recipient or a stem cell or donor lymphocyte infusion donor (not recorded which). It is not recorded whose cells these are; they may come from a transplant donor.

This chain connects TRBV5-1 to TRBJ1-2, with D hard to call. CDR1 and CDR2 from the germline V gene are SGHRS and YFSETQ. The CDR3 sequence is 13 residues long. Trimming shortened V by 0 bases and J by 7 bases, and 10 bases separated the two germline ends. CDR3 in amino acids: CASSLEGSFGYTF. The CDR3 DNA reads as TGCGCCAGCAGCTTGGAAGGGAGCTTTGGCTACACCTTC. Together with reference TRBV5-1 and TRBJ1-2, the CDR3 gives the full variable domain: KAGVTQTPRYLIKTRGQQVTLSCSPISGHRSVSWYQQTPGQGLQFLFEYFSETQRNKGNFPGRFSGRQFSNSRSEMNVSTLELGDSALYLCASSLEGSFGYTFGSGTRLTVV.

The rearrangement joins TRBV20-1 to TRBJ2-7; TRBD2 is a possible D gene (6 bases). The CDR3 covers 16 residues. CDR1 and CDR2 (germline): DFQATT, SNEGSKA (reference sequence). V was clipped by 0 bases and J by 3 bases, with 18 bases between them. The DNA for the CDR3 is TGCAGTGCTAGAGATTACCGGGGGAGTCTTAACTACGAGCAGTACTTC. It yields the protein CSARDYRGSLNYEQYF.

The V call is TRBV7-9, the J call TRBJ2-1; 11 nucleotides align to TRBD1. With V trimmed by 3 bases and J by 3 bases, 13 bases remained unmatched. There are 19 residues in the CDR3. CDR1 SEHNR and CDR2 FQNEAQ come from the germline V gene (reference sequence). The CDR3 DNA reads TGTGCCAGCAGCTTGCCTACAAGGGCCGGGACAGGGGGCTACAATGAGCAGTTCTTC. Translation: CASSLPTRAGTGGYNEQFF.

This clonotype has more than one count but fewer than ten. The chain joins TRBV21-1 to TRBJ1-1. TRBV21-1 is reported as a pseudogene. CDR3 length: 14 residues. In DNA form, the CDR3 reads TGTGCCAGCAGCAAAGTGGATCCACGGTTGAAAGCTTTCTTT. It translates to CASSKVDPRLKAFF.

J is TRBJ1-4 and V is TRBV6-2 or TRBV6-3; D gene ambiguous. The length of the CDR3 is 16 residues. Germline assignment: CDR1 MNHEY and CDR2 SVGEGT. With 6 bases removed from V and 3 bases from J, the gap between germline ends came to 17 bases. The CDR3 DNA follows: TGTGCCAGCAGGACTGTCGGACGAGTAGCTAATGAAAAACTGTTTTTT. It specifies CASRTVGRVANEKLFF.

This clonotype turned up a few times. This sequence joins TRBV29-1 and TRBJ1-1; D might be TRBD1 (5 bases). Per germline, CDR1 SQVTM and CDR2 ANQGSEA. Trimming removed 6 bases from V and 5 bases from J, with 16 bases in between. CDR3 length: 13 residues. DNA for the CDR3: TGCAGCGTCGGACCAGGGAGAGAAACTGAAGCTTTCTTT. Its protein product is CSVGPGRETEAFF.

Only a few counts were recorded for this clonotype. The CDR3 protein is CASSLYGASNQPQHF. CDR3 DNA: TGTGCCAGCAGCTTGTATGGGGCTAGCAATCAGCCCCAGCATTTT. The V and J genes are TRBV5-5 and TRBJ1-5; a weak D match, TRBD1 (5 bases). This CDR3 region has 15 residues. Per germline, CDR1 SGHKS and CDR2 YYEKEE (reference sequence). Deletions cut 1 base from V and 0 bases from J, with 8 bases between.

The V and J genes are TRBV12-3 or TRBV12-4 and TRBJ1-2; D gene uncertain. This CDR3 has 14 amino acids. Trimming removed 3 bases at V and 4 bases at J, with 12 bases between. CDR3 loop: CASSFGDFAYGYTF. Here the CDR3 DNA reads TGTGCCAGCAGTTTCGGGGATTTCGCCTATGGCTACACCTTC.

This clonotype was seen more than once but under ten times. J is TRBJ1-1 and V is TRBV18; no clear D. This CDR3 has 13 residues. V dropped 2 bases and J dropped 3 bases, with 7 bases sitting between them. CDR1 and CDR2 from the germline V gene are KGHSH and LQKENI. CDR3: CASSPDVYTEAFF. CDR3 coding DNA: TGTGCCAGCTCACCAGATGTGTACACTGAAGCTTTCTTT.

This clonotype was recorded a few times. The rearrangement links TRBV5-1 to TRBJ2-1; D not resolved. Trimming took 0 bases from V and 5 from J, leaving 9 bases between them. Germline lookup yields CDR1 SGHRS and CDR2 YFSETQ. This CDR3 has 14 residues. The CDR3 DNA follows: TGCGCCAGCAGCTTGGATAGTGTCGACAATGAGCAGTTCTTC. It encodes CASSLDSVDNEQFF.

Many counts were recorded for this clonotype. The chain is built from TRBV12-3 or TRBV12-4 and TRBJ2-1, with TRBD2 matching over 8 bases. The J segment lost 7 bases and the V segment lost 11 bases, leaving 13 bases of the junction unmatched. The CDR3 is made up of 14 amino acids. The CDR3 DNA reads TGTGCCTCTACGGGGGGGGGAAGCTTGAATGAGCAGTTCTTC. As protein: CASTGGGSLNEQFF.

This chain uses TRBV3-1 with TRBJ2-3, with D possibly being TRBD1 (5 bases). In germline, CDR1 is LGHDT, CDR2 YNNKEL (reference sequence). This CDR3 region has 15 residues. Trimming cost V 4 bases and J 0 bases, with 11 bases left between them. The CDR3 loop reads CASSRWTRSTDTQYF. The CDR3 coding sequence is TGTGCCAGCAGCCGATGGACACGAAGCACAGATACGCAGTATTTT.

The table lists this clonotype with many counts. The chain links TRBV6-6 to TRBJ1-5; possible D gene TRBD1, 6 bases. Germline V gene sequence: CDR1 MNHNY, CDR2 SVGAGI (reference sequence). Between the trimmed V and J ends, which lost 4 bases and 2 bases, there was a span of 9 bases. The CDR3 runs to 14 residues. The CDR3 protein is CASSSPGGNQPQHF. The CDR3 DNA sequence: TGTGCCAGCAGTTCTCCAGGGGGCAATCAGCCCCAGCATTTT.

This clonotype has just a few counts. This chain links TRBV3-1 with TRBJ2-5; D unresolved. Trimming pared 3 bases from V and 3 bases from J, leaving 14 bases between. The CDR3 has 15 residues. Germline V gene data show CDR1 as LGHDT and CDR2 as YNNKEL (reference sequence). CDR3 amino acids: CASSQARIQEETQYF. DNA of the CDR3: TGTGCCAGCAGCCAGGCTAGAATACAAGAAGAGACCCAGTACTTC.

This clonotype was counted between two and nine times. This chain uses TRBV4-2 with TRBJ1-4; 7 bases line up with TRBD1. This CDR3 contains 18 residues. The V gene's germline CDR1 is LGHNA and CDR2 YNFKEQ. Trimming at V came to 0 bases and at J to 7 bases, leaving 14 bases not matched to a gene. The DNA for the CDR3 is TGTGCCAGCAGCCAAGACTCCTGGTACGACAGGGTGGGTGAAAAACTGTTTTTT. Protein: CASSQDSWYDRVGEKLFF.

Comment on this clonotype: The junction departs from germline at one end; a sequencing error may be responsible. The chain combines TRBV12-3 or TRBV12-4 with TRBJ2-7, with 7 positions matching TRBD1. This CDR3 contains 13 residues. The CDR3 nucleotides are TGTGCCAGCAGTGACAGGGATATGGACGAGCTGTACTTC. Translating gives CASSDRDMDELYF.